Below, one TCR beta chain is given with its context. As handled by the study authors: Estimates of nucleated cell counts were drawn from the amplification of reference gene primers. Clones were sequenced by immunoSEQ multiplex PCR, and TCRdb holds only the in-frame ones, with some missing. Clonal size and the V and J genes are those of that table, whereas D and trimming came from the DNA. The sample has 90,000 to 100,000 clones, around nine tenths seen once. The Seattle patients joined while their infection was active and were tracked longitudinally afterward. The data derive from a study of blood T cell repertoires in COVID-19. Study context: Acute and convalescent COVID-19 specimens originated in the United States, Italy and Spain.

With V trimmed by 6 bases and J by 6 bases, 5 bases remained unmatched. The CDR3 covers 14 residues. Germline CDR1 reads WNHNN; CDR2 reads SYGVQD (reference sequence). The sequenced material came from peripheral blood. The chain combines TRBV10-1 with TRBJ1-1; 12 bases match TRBD1. This TCR was sampled from a woman aged 60-70 years with COVID-19, enrolled during active disease. This chain's CDR3 is CASSPGTGGSEAFF. The CDR3 bases are TGCGCCAGCAGCCCCGGGACAGGGGGCTCTGAAGCTTTCTTT.